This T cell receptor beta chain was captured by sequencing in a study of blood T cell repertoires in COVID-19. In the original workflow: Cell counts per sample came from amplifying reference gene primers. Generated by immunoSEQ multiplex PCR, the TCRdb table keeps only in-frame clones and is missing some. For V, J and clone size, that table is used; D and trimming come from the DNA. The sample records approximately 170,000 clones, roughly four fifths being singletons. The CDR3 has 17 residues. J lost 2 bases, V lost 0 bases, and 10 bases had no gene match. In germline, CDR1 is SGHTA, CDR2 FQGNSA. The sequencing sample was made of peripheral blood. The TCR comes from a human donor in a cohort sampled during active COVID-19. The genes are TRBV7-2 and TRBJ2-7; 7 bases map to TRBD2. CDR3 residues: CASSLAKLAGVPYEQYF. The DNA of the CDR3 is TGTGCCAGCAGCTTAGCTAAACTGGCGGGAGTGCCCTACGAGCAGTACTTC.